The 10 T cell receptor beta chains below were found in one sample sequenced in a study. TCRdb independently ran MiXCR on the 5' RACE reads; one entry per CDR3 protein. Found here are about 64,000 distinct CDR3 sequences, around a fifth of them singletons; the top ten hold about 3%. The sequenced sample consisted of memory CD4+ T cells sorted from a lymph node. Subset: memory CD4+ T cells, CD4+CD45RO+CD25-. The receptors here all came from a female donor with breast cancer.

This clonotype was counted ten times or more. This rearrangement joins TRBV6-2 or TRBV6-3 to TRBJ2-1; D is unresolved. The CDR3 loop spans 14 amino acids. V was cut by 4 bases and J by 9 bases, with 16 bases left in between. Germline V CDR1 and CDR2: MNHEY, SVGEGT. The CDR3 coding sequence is TGTGCCAGCAGTTCTCTGGGGTCCGTGGGTGAGCAGTTCTTC. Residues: CASSSLGSVGEQFF.

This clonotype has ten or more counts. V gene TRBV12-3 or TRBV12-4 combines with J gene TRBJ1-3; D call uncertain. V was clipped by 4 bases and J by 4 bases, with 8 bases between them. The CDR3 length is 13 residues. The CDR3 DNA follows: TGTGCCAGCAGTTCCCTGGCGGGAAACACCATATATTTT. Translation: CASSSLAGNTIYF.

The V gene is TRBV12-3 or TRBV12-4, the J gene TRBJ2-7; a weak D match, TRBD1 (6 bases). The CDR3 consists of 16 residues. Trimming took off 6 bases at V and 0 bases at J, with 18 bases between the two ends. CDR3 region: CASSPLGGDISYEQYF. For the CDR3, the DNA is TGTGCCAGCAGCCCCCTTGGTGGGGACATCTCCTACGAGCAGTACTTC.

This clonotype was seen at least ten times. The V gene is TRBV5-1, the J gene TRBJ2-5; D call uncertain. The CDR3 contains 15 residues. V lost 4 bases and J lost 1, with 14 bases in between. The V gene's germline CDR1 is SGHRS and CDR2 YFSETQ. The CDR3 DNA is TGCGCCAGCAGCCCCTCCCAGTGGGGCCAAGAGACCCAGTACTTC. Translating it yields CASSPSQWGQETQYF.

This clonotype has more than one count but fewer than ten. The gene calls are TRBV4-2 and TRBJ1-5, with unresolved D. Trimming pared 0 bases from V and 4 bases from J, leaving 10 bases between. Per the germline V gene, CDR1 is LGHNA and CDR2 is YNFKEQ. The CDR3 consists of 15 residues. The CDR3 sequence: CASSQDRKGNQPQHF. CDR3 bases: TGTGCCAGCAGCCAAGATCGGAAAGGAAATCAGCCCCAGCATTTT.

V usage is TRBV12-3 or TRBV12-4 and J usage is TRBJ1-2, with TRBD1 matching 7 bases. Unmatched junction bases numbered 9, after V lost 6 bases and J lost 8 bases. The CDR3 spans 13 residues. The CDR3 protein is CASRSTGFGGYTF. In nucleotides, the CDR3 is TGTGCCAGCAGGTCGACAGGGTTCGGGGGCTACACCTTC.

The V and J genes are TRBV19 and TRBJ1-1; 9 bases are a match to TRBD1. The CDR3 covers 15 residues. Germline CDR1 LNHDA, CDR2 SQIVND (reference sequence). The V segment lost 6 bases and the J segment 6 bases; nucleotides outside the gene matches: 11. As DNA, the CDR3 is TGTGCCAGTAGCCCCGGGACAGGGAGTATCTCTGAAGCTTTCTTT. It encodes CASSPGTGSISEAFF.

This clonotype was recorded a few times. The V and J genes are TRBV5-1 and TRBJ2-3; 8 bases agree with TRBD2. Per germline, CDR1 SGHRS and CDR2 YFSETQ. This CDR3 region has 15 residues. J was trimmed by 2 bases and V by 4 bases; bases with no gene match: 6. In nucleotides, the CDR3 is TGCGCCAGCAGCCGGCAAGCGGGAGACACAGATACGCAGTATTTT. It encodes CASSRQAGDTDTQYF.

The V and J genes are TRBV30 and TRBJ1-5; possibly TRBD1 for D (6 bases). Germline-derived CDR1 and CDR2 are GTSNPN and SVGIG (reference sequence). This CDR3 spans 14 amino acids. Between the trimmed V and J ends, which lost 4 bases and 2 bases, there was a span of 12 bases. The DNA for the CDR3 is TGTGCCTGGACAAACAGGGCTGGCAATCAGCCCCAGCATTTT. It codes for CAWTNRAGNQPQHF.

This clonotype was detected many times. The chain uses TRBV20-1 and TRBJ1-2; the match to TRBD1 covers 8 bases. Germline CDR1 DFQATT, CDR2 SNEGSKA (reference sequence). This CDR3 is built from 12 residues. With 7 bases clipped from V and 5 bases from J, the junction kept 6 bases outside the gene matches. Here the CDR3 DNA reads TGCAGTGTCAGGGGGCAGGGGTATGGCTACACCTTC. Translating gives CSVRGQGYGYTF.